The rows below give T cell receptor beta chains drawn from one sample of a study of cytomegalovirus exposure and HLA in healthy donors. Repertoires were generated with immunoSEQ multiplex PCR, while TCRdb's copy carries only in-frame clones and drops some. The sample includes some 100,000 clones, 65% to 85% of them seen just once. Material: PBMCs. All receptors come from a woman aged 70 to 79 in good health and CMV-seropositive. Each CDR3 is given with its conserved first and last residue. The D gene is left open where the match is weak. A row's size may be missing; if present it is once, few, many or a size class.

clone_size	v_call	j_call	d_call	cdr3_nt	cdr3_aa
.	TRBV10-3	TRBJ2-7	.	TGTGCCATCAGTGGGGGTAGCGCGGACGAGCAGTACTTC	CAISGGSADEQYF
.	TRBV7-8	TRBJ2-7	.	TGTGCCAGCAGCTTGACAGATACCATCTACGAGCAGTACTTC	CASSLTDTIYEQYF
once	TRBV7-2	TRBJ1-5	TRBD1	TGTGCCAGCAGCTTAGGGGACAGGGGCAATCAGCCCCAGCATTTT	CASSLGDRGNQPQHF
.	TRBV29-1	TRBJ2-7	TRBD1	TGCAGCGTGGCGGGACAGGGGTCCTACGAGCAGTACTTC	CSVAGQGSYEQYF
.	TRBV19	TRBJ1-5	TRBD1	TGTGCCAGTAGTATAGGGAGCCTCGGGGGACAGACGCTATTCAATCAGCCCCAGCATTTT	CASSIGSLGGQTLFNQPQHF
few	TRBV5-1	TRBJ1-5	.	TGCGCCAGCAGCTTGGACGGTTATAGCAATCAGCCCCAGCATTTT	CASSLDGYSNQPQHF
.	TRBV12-5	TRBJ2-3	TRBD2	TGTGCTAGTGGAACGCGGGAGGGCCAAACAGATACGCAGTATTTT	CASGTREGQTDTQYF
few	TRBV5-4	TRBJ2-5	.	TGTGCCAGCAAGCAGGGGGGACAAGAGACCCAGTACTTC	CASKQGGQETQYF
once	TRBV15	TRBJ1-4	.	TGTGCCACCAGCTCACAGGGATTTGGCAACGAAAAACTGTTTTTT	CATSSQGFGNEKLFF
.	TRBV7-3	TRBJ1-2	TRBD1	TGTGCCAGCAGCGCCGGACAGGGGTACGGCTACACCTTC	CASSAGQGYGYTF
once	TRBV20-1	TRBJ2-7	.	TGCAGTGCTAGCCAGACCTACGAGCAGTACTTC	CSASQTYEQYF
.	TRBV2	TRBJ2-5	TRBD2	TGTGCAGAAAGACTAGCGGGGGAAGAGACCCAGTACTTC	CAERLAGEETQYF
.	TRBV5-1	TRBJ2-7	TRBD2	TGCGCCAGCAGCGGCGACGGGACGGATAAGCGGGAGGGCCGACACGAGCAGTACTTC	CASSGDGTDKREGRHEQYF
once	TRBV7-2	TRBJ1-2	TRBD1	TGTGCCAGCAGCCCAGGGGGACAAGCTAACTATGGCTACACCTTC	CASSPGGQANYGYTF
.	TRBV4-2	TRBJ2-1	TRBD2	TGTGCCAGCAGCCAAGAAGCCGGGACTAACAATGAGCAGTTCTTC	CASSQEAGTNNEQFF
few	TRBV6-5	TRBJ2-7	.	TGTGCCAGCAGTCGCGACCCAATAGGAGGGTACGAGCAGTACTTC	CASSRDPIGGYEQYF
.	TRBV2	TRBJ2-7	.	TGTGCCAGCAGTGGTGGACAGCCCTACGAGCAGTACTTC	CASSGGQPYEQYF